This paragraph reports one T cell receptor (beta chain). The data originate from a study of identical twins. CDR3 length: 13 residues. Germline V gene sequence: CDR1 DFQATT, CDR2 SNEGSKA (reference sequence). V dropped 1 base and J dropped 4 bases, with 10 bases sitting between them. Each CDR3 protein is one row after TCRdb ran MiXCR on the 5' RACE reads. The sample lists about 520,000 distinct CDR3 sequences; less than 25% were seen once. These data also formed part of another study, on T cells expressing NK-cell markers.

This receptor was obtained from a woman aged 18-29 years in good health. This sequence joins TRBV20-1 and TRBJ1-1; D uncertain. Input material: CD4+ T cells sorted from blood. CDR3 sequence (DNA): TGCAGTGCTAGAGTAGGGTTGGGCACTGAAGCTTTCTTT. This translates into CSARVGLGTEAFF.